The clone carrying this T cell receptor beta chain was seen many times. Patients aged 18 to 65 with hyperthyroidism were newly diagnosed, with duration under 2 months. The study based diagnoses on clinical symptoms, serum thyroxine and TRAb, thyroid ultrasound and orbital computed tomography. RNA transcripts served as the template for amplifying TCR beta CDR3 regions. Carried out on the TCR CDR3, a first-round RT-PCR used the HTBI primer set. TCRdb itself ran the multiplex PCR reads through MiXCR, one entry per CDR3 protein. The sample lists around 690,000 distinct CDR3 sequences; 15% to 20% were seen once. The germline V and J ends were trimmed by 4 bases and 2 bases, with 19 bases remaining between them. This CDR3 has 17 residues. The germline gives CDR1 MNHEY, CDR2 SMNVEV (reference sequence). This specimen belongs to a study of T cells in Graves' hyperthyroidism and ophthalmopathy. Background on the study: Staff took peripheral blood when the initial diagnosis was made, before any treatment began.

Material for sequencing was blood. This receptor was taken from a man in his fifties or sixties with Graves' hyperthyroidism. The chain has TRBV27 and TRBJ2-3; a possible D gene is TRBD2 (5 bases). The CDR3 DNA follows: TGTGCCAGCAGTTCGAGGCCGTGGGGAGATTACACAGATACGCAGTATTTT. This gives the protein CASSSRPWGDYTDTQYF.